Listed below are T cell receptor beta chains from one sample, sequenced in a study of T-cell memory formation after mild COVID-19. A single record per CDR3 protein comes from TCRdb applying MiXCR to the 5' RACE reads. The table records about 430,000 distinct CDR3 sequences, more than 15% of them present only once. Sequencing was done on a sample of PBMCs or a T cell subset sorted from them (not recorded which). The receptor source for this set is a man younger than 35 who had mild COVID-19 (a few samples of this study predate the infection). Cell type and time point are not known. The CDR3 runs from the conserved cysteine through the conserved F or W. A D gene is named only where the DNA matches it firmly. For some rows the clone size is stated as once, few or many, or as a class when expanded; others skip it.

CDR3nt: TGTGCCAGCAGCTCAGACAGCGGGGGGGCCTACAATGAGCAGTTCTTC; CDR3aa: CASSSDSGGAYNEQFF; v_gene: TRBV7-2; j_gene: TRBJ2-1; d_gene: TRBD2; abundance: many
CDR3nt: TGTGCCATCAGTGAGCGTAGGCCGACCTTC; CDR3aa: CAISERRPTF; v_gene: TRBV10-3; j_gene: TRBJ2-5; d_gene: -; abundance: few
CDR3nt: TGCGCCAGCAGCTTGGGAGGAGCGGGGGCACCTACGGGGTACTTC; CDR3aa: CASSLGGAGAPTGYF; v_gene: TRBV5-1; j_gene: TRBJ2-7; d_gene: TRBD2; abundance: -
CDR3nt: TGTGCCAGCTCACCACTGGGGACTGGGGCCAACGTCCTGACTTTC; CDR3aa: CASSPLGTGANVLTF; v_gene: TRBV18; j_gene: TRBJ2-6; d_gene: -; abundance: many
CDR3nt: TGCAGTGCTGGCGACAGGGGTGTCGGCTATGGCTACACCTTC; CDR3aa: CSAGDRGVGYGYTF; v_gene: TRBV20-1; j_gene: TRBJ1-2; d_gene: TRBD1; abundance: many
CDR3nt: TGTGCCAGCAGCCAAGCACAAGACACTGAAGCTTTCTTT; CDR3aa: CASSQAQDTEAFF; v_gene: TRBV3-1; j_gene: TRBJ1-1; d_gene: -; abundance: once
CDR3nt: TGTGCCAGCAGTGAAGTACCAGGGGATGGCGGCTACACCTTC; CDR3aa: CASSEVPGDGGYTF; v_gene: TRBV6-1; j_gene: TRBJ1-2; d_gene: -; abundance: few
CDR3nt: TGTGCCAGCAGTTTGGGGGCTGGGGCCTACGAGCAGTACTTC; CDR3aa: CASSLGAGAYEQYF; v_gene: TRBV12-3/TRBV12-4; j_gene: TRBJ2-7; d_gene: -; abundance: many
CDR3nt: TGCAGTGCTAGAGCCCCCCAGAGCTCCTACGAGCAGTACTTC; CDR3aa: CSARAPQSSYEQYF; v_gene: TRBV20-1; j_gene: TRBJ2-7; d_gene: -; abundance: few
CDR3nt: TGTGCCAGCAGTTGGGGAGAGACCCGAGAGACCCAGTACTTC; CDR3aa: CASSWGETRETQYF; v_gene: TRBV6-5; j_gene: TRBJ2-5; d_gene: -; abundance: -
CDR3nt: TGTGCCACCAGGGTAAAGAAGCGGGGGGCCCAGTACTTC; CDR3aa: CATRVKKRGAQYF; v_gene: TRBV24-1; j_gene: TRBJ2-5; d_gene: TRBD2; abundance: -
CDR3nt: TGCGCCAGCAGCCCCCGGGCCCAGGGGACCACAGATACGCAGTATTTT; CDR3aa: CASSPRAQGTTDTQYF; v_gene: TRBV4-3; j_gene: TRBJ2-3; d_gene: -; abundance: -
CDR3nt: TGTGCCAGCAGCCTCCCCCGGGCTGAGCAGTTCTTC; CDR3aa: CASSLPRAEQFF; v_gene: TRBV7-9; j_gene: TRBJ2-1; d_gene: -; abundance: few
CDR3nt: TGTGCCAGCAGCGTAGACTGGGACTACGCCGAAACCAATGAGCAGTTCTTC; CDR3aa: CASSVDWDYAETNEQFF; v_gene: TRBV9; j_gene: TRBJ2-1; d_gene: TRBD2; abundance: few
CDR3nt: TGTGCCAGCAGCCCGACAGGGGGGGGAGGCGAGACCCAGTACTTC; CDR3aa: CASSPTGGGGETQYF; v_gene: TRBV7-8; j_gene: TRBJ2-5; d_gene: TRBD1; abundance: many
CDR3nt: TGTGCCAGCAGCGTAGCGGCTCACACCGGGGAGCTGTTTTTT; CDR3aa: CASSVAAHTGELFF; v_gene: TRBV9; j_gene: TRBJ2-2; d_gene: -; abundance: -
CDR3nt: TGTGCCAGTAGTAGCCCGGGACTAGCTGCAGGGGATGAGCAGTTCTTC; CDR3aa: CASSSPGLAAGDEQFF; v_gene: TRBV19; j_gene: TRBJ2-1; d_gene: TRBD2; abundance: few
CDR3nt: TGCGCCAGCAGCGATAACAGGGTACCTGGAAACACCATATATTTT; CDR3aa: CASSDNRVPGNTIYF; v_gene: TRBV4-1; j_gene: TRBJ1-3; d_gene: -; abundance: -
CDR3nt: TGTGCCAGCAGCTCGACTGGGACAGGGAGTTGGTACGAGCAGTACTTC; CDR3aa: CASSSTGTGSWYEQYF; v_gene: TRBV6-5; j_gene: TRBJ2-7; d_gene: TRBD1; abundance: -
CDR3nt: TGTGCCAGCAGTCGGGGAGTCGGGGGAAAACTGTTTTTT; CDR3aa: CASSRGVGGKLFF; v_gene: TRBV6-5; j_gene: TRBJ1-4; d_gene: -; abundance: -
CDR3nt: TGTGCCAGCAGCCTCCGGGACAGATTCCAAGAGACCCAGTACTTC; CDR3aa: CASSLRDRFQETQYF; v_gene: TRBV5-8; j_gene: TRBJ2-5; d_gene: TRBD1; abundance: few
CDR3nt: TGTGCCACCAGTGATTTTGAGGGCTCCGCTAGCACAGATACGCAGTATTTT; CDR3aa: CATSDFEGSASTDTQYF; v_gene: TRBV24-1; j_gene: TRBJ2-3; d_gene: -; abundance: -
CDR3nt: TGTGCCAGCAGTACCCGACTGACTCTCACAGATACGCAGTATTTT; CDR3aa: CASSTRLTLTDTQYF; v_gene: TRBV6-2/TRBV6-3; j_gene: TRBJ2-3; d_gene: -; abundance: few
CDR3nt: TGCGCCAGCAGACTGGGGCAGCCCTACGAGCAGTACTTC; CDR3aa: CASRLGQPYEQYF; v_gene: TRBV5-1; j_gene: TRBJ2-7; d_gene: -; abundance: many
CDR3nt: TGTGCCAGCAGCTCTCAGTTAAATCAGCCCCAGCATTTT; CDR3aa: CASSSQLNQPQHF; v_gene: TRBV7-2; j_gene: TRBJ1-5; d_gene: -; abundance: many
CDR3nt: TGTGCCAGCAGCTTAGTCCGGACTAGCGGTATACAGTTCTTC; CDR3aa: CASSLVRTSGIQFF; v_gene: TRBV7-2; j_gene: TRBJ2-1; d_gene: TRBD2; abundance: -
CDR3nt: TGTGCCAGCAGGAGGACGCAAAGCTCCTACAATGAGCAGTTCTTC; CDR3aa: CASRRTQSSYNEQFF; v_gene: TRBV7-2; j_gene: TRBJ2-1; d_gene: -; abundance: -
CDR3nt: TGTGCCAGCAGTGACCTAGCGGGGGGGAGTAGCTCCTACGAGCAGTACTTC; CDR3aa: CASSDLAGGSSSYEQYF; v_gene: TRBV25-1; j_gene: TRBJ2-7; d_gene: TRBD2; abundance: -
CDR3nt: TGCAGCGTTGTAGGGACAGCCGACGGGCCCCAGCATTTT; CDR3aa: CSVVGTADGPQHF; v_gene: TRBV29-1; j_gene: TRBJ1-5; d_gene: TRBD1; abundance: few
CDR3nt: TGTGCCACTGCCCAGGGAAATGAAAATGAGCAGTTCTTC; CDR3aa: CATAQGNENEQFF; v_gene: TRBV7-2; j_gene: TRBJ2-1; d_gene: -; abundance: few
CDR3nt: TGTGCCAGCAGCCGCGGACTCCTAAACACTGAAGCTTTCTTT; CDR3aa: CASSRGLLNTEAFF; v_gene: TRBV7-9; j_gene: TRBJ1-1; d_gene: -; abundance: many
CDR3nt: TGTGCCAGCAGCCACCGGGAGTACGAGCAGTACTTC; CDR3aa: CASSHREYEQYF; v_gene: TRBV3-1; j_gene: TRBJ2-7; d_gene: -; abundance: -
CDR3nt: TGTGCCAGCAGGACAGGAAGCAACTATGGCTACACCTTC; CDR3aa: CASRTGSNYGYTF; v_gene: TRBV2; j_gene: TRBJ1-2; d_gene: -; abundance: few
CDR3nt: TGTGCCAGCAGCTTAGGCCAGCCGGGGCTCAATCAGCCCCAGCATTTT; CDR3aa: CASSLGQPGLNQPQHF; v_gene: TRBV7-2; j_gene: TRBJ1-5; d_gene: -; abundance: -
CDR3nt: TGTGCCAGCAGCCTCAGGGCTATGGAGTACACTGAAGCTTTCTTT; CDR3aa: CASSLRAMEYTEAFF; v_gene: TRBV5-4; j_gene: TRBJ1-1; d_gene: -; abundance: few
CDR3nt: TGCGCCAGCAGCTTGGAGGTTGGAGGGGGAACCCCAGAGACCCAGTACTTC; CDR3aa: CASSLEVGGGTPETQYF; v_gene: TRBV5-1; j_gene: TRBJ2-5; d_gene: -; abundance: -
CDR3nt: TGCAGTGCTAGTGGGACAGCGACCTACGAGCAGTACTTC; CDR3aa: CSASGTATYEQYF; v_gene: TRBV20-1; j_gene: TRBJ2-7; d_gene: TRBD1; abundance: -
CDR3nt: TGTGCTAGTGTTACATCTGGGGCCAACGTCCTGACTTTC; CDR3aa: CASVTSGANVLTF; v_gene: TRBV12-5; j_gene: TRBJ2-6; d_gene: -; abundance: -
CDR3nt: TGTGCCAGCAGCTTAACGGGGACGGGCTTTGGAGCTTTCTTT; CDR3aa: CASSLTGTGFGAFF; v_gene: TRBV7-8; j_gene: TRBJ1-1; d_gene: -; abundance: -
CDR3nt: TGTGCCAGCAGCCAAGCAGGGAATGGAGAGACCCAGTACTTC; CDR3aa: CASSQAGNGETQYF; v_gene: TRBV3-1; j_gene: TRBJ2-5; d_gene: -; abundance: -
CDR3nt: TGCGCCAGCGGGACAGGTACCTCTGGGGCCAACGTCCTGACTTTC; CDR3aa: CASGTGTSGANVLTF; v_gene: TRBV4-3; j_gene: TRBJ2-6; d_gene: TRBD1; abundance: few
CDR3nt: TGTGCCAGCTCACCTTGGGACAGGGGATTTCAAGAGACCCAGTACTTC; CDR3aa: CASSPWDRGFQETQYF; v_gene: TRBV18; j_gene: TRBJ2-5; d_gene: TRBD1; abundance: few
CDR3nt: TGTGCCAGCAGCTTTTACATGGAACCCCAGCATTTT; CDR3aa: CASSFYMEPQHF; v_gene: TRBV7-2; j_gene: TRBJ1-5; d_gene: -; abundance: -
CDR3nt: TGTGCCAGCAGTGAAAGAACAGGGAATAGCAATCAGCCCCAGCATTTT; CDR3aa: CASSERTGNSNQPQHF; v_gene: TRBV6-1; j_gene: TRBJ1-5; d_gene: -; abundance: -
CDR3nt: TGTGCCAGCAGTCTATCGCGGGTAATGGGGCAGCCCCAGCATTTT; CDR3aa: CASSLSRVMGQPQHF; v_gene: TRBV7-8; j_gene: TRBJ1-5; d_gene: -; abundance: few
CDR3nt: TGTGCCAGCAGCCAAAGACAGGGGACGACGGAGGAGCAGTACTTC; CDR3aa: CASSQRQGTTEEQYF; v_gene: TRBV21-1; j_gene: TRBJ2-7; d_gene: -; abundance: few
CDR3nt: TGTGCCAGCAGCCAAGAGCGGGCCGCAGAGACCCAGTACTTC; CDR3aa: CASSQERAAETQYF; v_gene: TRBV3-1; j_gene: TRBJ2-5; d_gene: -; abundance: -
CDR3nt: TGCAGCGCTGGGACAGGGAGTCTCTACGAGCAGTACTTC; CDR3aa: CSAGTGSLYEQYF; v_gene: TRBV29-1; j_gene: TRBJ2-7; d_gene: TRBD1; abundance: few
CDR3nt: TGTGCCAGCAGCACAGGGATCCGCGGGGAGACCCAGTACTTC; CDR3aa: CASSTGIRGETQYF; v_gene: TRBV3-1; j_gene: TRBJ2-5; d_gene: -; abundance: -
CDR3nt: TGTGCCAGCAGCCTCTACCTAGACAGGGGAGATACGCAGTATTTT; CDR3aa: CASSLYLDRGDTQYF; v_gene: TRBV7-9; j_gene: TRBJ2-3; d_gene: TRBD1; abundance: few
CDR3nt: TGTGCCAGCAGTTACGGACGCAGCACAGATACGCAGTATTTT; CDR3aa: CASSYGRSTDTQYF; v_gene: TRBV6-2/TRBV6-3; j_gene: TRBJ2-3; d_gene: -; abundance: few
CDR3nt: TGCGCCAGCAGCTTGGCCGTGACAGGGGGCACAGATACGCAGTATTTT; CDR3aa: CASSLAVTGGTDTQYF; v_gene: TRBV5-1; j_gene: TRBJ2-3; d_gene: TRBD1; abundance: -
CDR3nt: TGTGCCAGCAGCTTGTATGAGGGGTCCTCACCCCTCCACTTT; CDR3aa: CASSLYEGSSPLHF; v_gene: TRBV5-5; j_gene: TRBJ1-6; d_gene: -; abundance: many
CDR3nt: TGTGCCAGCAGCTCGGGACTCTCCCAACTCACAGATACGCAGTATTTT; CDR3aa: CASSSGLSQLTDTQYF; v_gene: TRBV7-2; j_gene: TRBJ2-3; d_gene: -; abundance: -
CDR3nt: TGCGCCAGCAGCCTGATAGCGGGTTACGAGCAGTACTTC; CDR3aa: CASSLIAGYEQYF; v_gene: TRBV5-1; j_gene: TRBJ2-7; d_gene: TRBD2; abundance: few